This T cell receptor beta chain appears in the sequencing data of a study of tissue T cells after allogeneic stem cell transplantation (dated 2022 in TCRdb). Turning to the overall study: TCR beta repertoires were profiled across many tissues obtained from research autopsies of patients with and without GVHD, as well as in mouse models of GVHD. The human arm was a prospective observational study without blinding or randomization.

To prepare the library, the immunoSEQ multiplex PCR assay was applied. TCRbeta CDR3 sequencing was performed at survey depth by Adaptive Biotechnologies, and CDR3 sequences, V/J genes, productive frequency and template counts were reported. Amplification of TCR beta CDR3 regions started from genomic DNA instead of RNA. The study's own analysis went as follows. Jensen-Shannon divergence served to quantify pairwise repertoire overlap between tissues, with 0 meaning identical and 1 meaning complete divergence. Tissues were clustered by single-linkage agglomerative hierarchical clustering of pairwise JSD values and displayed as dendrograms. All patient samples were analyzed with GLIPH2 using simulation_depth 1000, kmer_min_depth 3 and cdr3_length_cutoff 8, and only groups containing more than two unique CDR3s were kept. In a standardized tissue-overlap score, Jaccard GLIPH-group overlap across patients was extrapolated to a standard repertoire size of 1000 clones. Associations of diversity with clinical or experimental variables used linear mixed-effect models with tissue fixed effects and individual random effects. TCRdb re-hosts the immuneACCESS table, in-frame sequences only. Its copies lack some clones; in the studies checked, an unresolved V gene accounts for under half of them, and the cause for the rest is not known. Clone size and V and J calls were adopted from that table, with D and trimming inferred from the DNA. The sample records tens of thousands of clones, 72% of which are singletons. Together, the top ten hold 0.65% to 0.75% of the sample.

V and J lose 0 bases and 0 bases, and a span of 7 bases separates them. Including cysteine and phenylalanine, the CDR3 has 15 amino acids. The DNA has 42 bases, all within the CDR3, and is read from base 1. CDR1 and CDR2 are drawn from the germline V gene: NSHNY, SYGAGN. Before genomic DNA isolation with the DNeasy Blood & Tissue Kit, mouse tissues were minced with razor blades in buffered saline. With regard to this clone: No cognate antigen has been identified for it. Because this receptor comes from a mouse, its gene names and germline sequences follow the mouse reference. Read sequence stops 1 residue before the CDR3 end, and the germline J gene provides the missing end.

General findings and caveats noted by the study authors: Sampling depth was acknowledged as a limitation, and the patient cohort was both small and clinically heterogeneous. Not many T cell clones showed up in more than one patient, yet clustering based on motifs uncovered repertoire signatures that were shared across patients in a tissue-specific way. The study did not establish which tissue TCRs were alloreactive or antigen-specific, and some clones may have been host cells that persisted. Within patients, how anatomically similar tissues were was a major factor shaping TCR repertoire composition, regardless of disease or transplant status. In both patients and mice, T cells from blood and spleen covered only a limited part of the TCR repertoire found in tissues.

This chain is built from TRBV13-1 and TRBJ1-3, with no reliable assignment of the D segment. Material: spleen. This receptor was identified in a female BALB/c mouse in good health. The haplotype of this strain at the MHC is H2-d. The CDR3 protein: CASSDGQTSGNTLYF. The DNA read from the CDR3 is TGTGCCAGCAGTGATGGACAAACTTCTGGAAATACGCTCTAT.